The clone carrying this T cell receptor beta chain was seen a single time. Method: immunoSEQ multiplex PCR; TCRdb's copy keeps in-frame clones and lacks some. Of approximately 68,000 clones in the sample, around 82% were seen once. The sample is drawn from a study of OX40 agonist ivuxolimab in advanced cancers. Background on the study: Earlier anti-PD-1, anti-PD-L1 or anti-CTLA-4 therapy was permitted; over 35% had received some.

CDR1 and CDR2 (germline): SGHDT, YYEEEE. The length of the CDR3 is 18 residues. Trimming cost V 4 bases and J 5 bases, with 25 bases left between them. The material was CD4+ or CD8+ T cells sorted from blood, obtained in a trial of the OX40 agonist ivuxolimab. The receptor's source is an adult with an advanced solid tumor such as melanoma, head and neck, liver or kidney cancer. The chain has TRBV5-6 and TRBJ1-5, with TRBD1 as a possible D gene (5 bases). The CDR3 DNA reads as TGTGCCAGCAGCCGAAAAGGAGGGCACCCTCCAGGGTATCAGCCCCAGCATTTT. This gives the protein CASSRKGGHPPGYQPQHF.